This T cell receptor beta chain is from a study of control samples from healthy donors and cancer patients (TCRdb year 2020). A word on this clone: It has no known antigen specificity. Per-nucleotide qualities are absent, and no much larger clonotype sits a single base away.

Library prep was done by the immunoSEQ multiplex PCR assay. As stored in TCRdb, this immuneACCESS dataset retains in-frame rearrangements with V and J assigned. A fraction of the clones does not appear; measured against another copy, unresolved V genes explain less than half of the discrepancy, and the remainder lacks a known reason. This sample comprises 120,000 to 150,000 clones, 90% to 95% of them detected only once. The top ten constitute approximately 14% of the sample. The sample comprised blood. The TCR was taken from a man in his forties or fifties in good health.

The bases are TGTGCCAGCAGCTCTGGACAGTTTAATTCACCCCTCCACTTT. It encodes CASSSGQFNSPLHF. The rearrangement combines TRBV11-2 with TRBJ1-6, with a weak D call of TRBD1 (6 bases match). Trimming takes 4 bases from V and 6 bases from J, and the germline ends sit 10 bases apart. The germline V gene provides CDR1 SGHAT and CDR2 FQNNGV. Inclusive of the bounding cysteine and phenylalanine, the CDR3 is 14 residues long. The sequence is cut down to CDR3 DNA, 42 bases in frame from base 1.